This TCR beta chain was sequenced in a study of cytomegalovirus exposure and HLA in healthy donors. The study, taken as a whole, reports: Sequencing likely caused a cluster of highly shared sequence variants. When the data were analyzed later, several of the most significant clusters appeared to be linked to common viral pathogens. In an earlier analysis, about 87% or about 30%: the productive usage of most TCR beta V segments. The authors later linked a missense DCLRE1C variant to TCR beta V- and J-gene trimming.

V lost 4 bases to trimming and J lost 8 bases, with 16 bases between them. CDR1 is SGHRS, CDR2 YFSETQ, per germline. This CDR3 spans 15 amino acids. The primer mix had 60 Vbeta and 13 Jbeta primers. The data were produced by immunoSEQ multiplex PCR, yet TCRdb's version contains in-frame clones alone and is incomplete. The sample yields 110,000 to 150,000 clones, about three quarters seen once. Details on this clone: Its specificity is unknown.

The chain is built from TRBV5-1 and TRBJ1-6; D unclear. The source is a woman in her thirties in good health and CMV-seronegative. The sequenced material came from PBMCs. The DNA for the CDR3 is TGCGCCAGCAGCCCCCTCGGCGGGAATGATTCACCCCTCCACTTT. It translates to CASSPLGGNDSPLHF.